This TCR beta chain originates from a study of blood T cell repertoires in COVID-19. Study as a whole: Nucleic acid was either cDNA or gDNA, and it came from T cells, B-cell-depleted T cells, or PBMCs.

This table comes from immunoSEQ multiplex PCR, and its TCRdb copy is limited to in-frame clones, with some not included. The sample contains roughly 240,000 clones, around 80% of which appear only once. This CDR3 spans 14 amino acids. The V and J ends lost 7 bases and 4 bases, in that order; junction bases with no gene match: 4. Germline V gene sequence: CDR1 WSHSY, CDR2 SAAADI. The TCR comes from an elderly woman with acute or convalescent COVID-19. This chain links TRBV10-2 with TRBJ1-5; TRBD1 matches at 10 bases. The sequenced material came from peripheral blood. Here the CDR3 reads CASTGTGENQPQHF. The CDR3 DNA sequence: TGCGCCAGCACCGGGACAGGGGAGAATCAGCCCCAGCATTTT.